One and the same sample provided the 31 T cell receptor beta chains below, sequenced in a study of shared clonotypes between healthy human individuals. Data came from immunoSEQ multiplex PCR; TCRdb stores just in-frame clones and leaves some out. This sample has roughly 650,000 clones, with approximately 97% found just once. The sample consisted of naive CD4+ T cells sorted from blood. Stated subset: CD45RA+ positively selected. Receptor source: a young woman in good health.

Remarks on this clone: Other DNA sequences within the sample encode an identical CDR3. This chain joins TRBV19 and TRBJ2-2; D ambiguous. The V gene lost 1 base and the J gene lost 2 bases, with 5 bases spanning the gap. Germline loops: CDR1 LNHDA, CDR2 SQIVND (reference sequence). The CDR3 sequence is 14 residues long. This CDR3 reads CASSIGPNTGELFF. In nucleotides, the CDR3 is TGTGCCAGTAGTATAGGGCCTAACACCGGGGAGCTGTTTTTT.

On this clone: This CDR3 is also generated by other DNA sequences in the sample. The chain has TRBV20-1 and TRBJ2-1, with a tentative D call TRBD1 (6 bases). The germline gives CDR1 DFQATT, CDR2 SNEGSKA (reference sequence). V was shortened by 6 bases and J by 3 bases, with 6 bases between the two germline ends. CDR3 length: 11 amino acids. Written as DNA, the CDR3 is TGCAGTGCAGGGGGCTACAATGAGCAGTTCTTC. It codes for CSAGGYNEQFF.

V gene TRBV9 combines with J gene TRBJ1-3, with TRBD1 matching 7 bases. Germline CDR1 reads SGDLS; CDR2 reads YYNGEE. V trimming: 0 bases; J trimming: 0 bases; junction bases outside the gene matches: 6. The CDR3 loop spans 17 amino acids. The CDR3 region has the DNA TGTGCCAGCAGCGTAGATGGGGACAGTAACTCTGGAAACACCATATATTTT. Protein product: CASSVDGDSNSGNTIYF.

The chain employs TRBV10-3 and TRBJ2-5, with 7 bases aligning to TRBD1. CDR3 length: 16 residues. After removal of 2 bases from V and 5 bases from J, the junction contained 11 bases not matched to a gene. Germline-derived CDR1 and CDR2 are ENHRY and SYGVKD. The CDR3 bases are TGTGCCATCAGTGAGCGGGGTACAGGGGACGAGGAGACCCAGTACTTC. It encodes CAISERGTGDEETQYF.

V usage is TRBV10-3 and J usage is TRBJ2-3; D may be TRBD2 (5 bases). Germline loops: CDR1 ENHRY, CDR2 SYGVKD. Trimming took 0 bases from V and 4 from J, leaving 5 bases between them. This CDR3 is built from 13 residues. The CDR3 bases are TGTGCCATCAGTGAGTCTAGCGCAGATACGCAGTATTTT. As protein: CAISESSADTQYF.

Points on this clone: Within the sample, other DNA sequences also encode this same CDR3. The gene calls are TRBV10-3 and TRBJ1-2, with TRBD1 matching over 8 bases. With V trimmed by 6 bases and J by 4 bases, 4 bases remained unmatched. Germline CDR1 ENHRY, CDR2 SYGVKD. The CDR3 covers 13 residues. Here the CDR3 DNA reads TGTGCCATCAGCGGACAGGGAGCCTATGGCTACACCTTC. It encodes CAISGQGAYGYTF.

Here the CDR3 DNA reads TGCGCCAGCAGCTTGGTTAGCGGGGTGCCCGATGAGCAGTTCTTC. Translating gives CASSLVSGVPDEQFF. The chain combines TRBV5-1 with TRBJ2-1; 8 bases are a match to TRBD2. CDR1 is SGHRS and CDR2 is YFSETQ in the germline V gene. The junction had 7 bases not matched to a gene; V was cut back by 0 bases and J by 8 bases. CDR3 length: 15 residues.

This chain joins TRBV6-1 and TRBJ1-3; a weak D match, TRBD1 (5 bases). The CDR3 runs to 15 residues. Germline CDR1 and CDR2: MNHNS and SASEGT. Deletions cut 3 bases from V and 2 bases from J, with 11 bases between. The DNA for the CDR3 is TGTGCCAGCAGTGAGGGGGGTAAGCCTGGAAACACCATATATTTT. It translates to CASSEGGKPGNTIYF.

This clone came up once. The chain links TRBV5-1 to TRBJ1-1; TRBD1 might be the D (6 bases). V was trimmed by 3 bases and J by 3 bases, leaving 12 bases between them. Germline V gene data show CDR1 as SGHRS and CDR2 as YFSETQ. The length of the CDR3 is 14 residues. CDR3 in amino acids: CASSYWGRDTEAFF. Here the CDR3 DNA reads TGCGCCAGCAGCTATTGGGGGCGAGACACTGAAGCTTTCTTT.

This chain joins TRBV5-1 and TRBJ2-2; 7 positions match TRBD2. Germline CDR1 reads SGHRS; CDR2 reads YFSETQ. J lost 3 bases, V lost 5 bases, and 4 bases had no gene match. This CDR3 has 14 amino acids. This CDR3 reads CASRWEGHTGELFF. The CDR3 DNA reads as TGCGCCAGCAGATGGGAGGGTCACACCGGGGAGCTGTTTTTT.

This chain uses TRBV2 with TRBJ2-3; D might be TRBD1 (6 bases). V was cut by 6 bases and J by 0 bases, with 13 bases left in between. Germline-derived CDR1 and CDR2 are SNHLY and FYNNEI. The CDR3 extends over 15 amino acids. CDR3 coding DNA: TGTGCCAGCAGGATACAGGGAGTTAGCACAGATACGCAGTATTTT. Amino acid sequence: CASRIQGVSTDTQYF.

The chain uses TRBV30 and TRBJ2-3; 8 bases fit TRBD1. The CDR3 is 16 amino acids. J gave up 3 bases and V 0 bases, and 8 bases lay outside the gene matches. The V gene's germline CDR1 is GTSNPN and CDR2 SVGIG (reference sequence). CDR3 loop: CAWSVHGRGRTDTQYF. For the CDR3, the DNA is TGTGCCTGGAGTGTTCACGGCAGGGGGCGAACAGATACGCAGTATTTT.

Here the CDR3 DNA reads TGCAGCGTTGAACATGTGAGCTTTTCTGGGACAGCTTATGGCTACACCTTC. Translated: CSVEHVSFSGTAYGYTF. The chain couples TRBV29-1 to TRBJ1-2, with 7 bases fitting TRBD1. Germline-derived CDR1 and CDR2 are SQVTM and ANQGSEA. The CDR3 is 17 amino acids. The V and J ends lost 2 bases and 5 bases, in that order; junction bases with no gene match: 17.

The chain combines TRBV6-5 with TRBJ1-3; D remains ambiguous. Germline assignment: CDR1 MNHEY and CDR2 SVGAGI. The CDR3 extends over 15 amino acids. V was pared by 4 bases and J by 3 bases, with 13 bases between. The CDR3 nucleotides are TGTGCCAGCAGTTCTACGTGGGGAATTGGAAACACCATATATTTT. Amino acid sequence: CASSSTWGIGNTIYF.

The chain is built from TRBV2 and TRBJ1-5; D is perhaps TRBD1 (5 bases). V lost 6 bases to trimming and J lost 6 bases, with 12 bases between them. This CDR3 has 13 residues. Germline CDR1 reads SNHLY; CDR2 reads FYNNEI. The CDR3 is CASSQGLFQPQHF. CDR3 nucleotide sequence: TGTGCCAGCAGCCAGGGTTTGTTTCAGCCCCAGCATTTT. Using reference TRBV2 and TRBJ1-5 for the parts outside the CDR3, the full variable domain is EPEVTQTPSHQVTQMGQEVILRCVPISNHLYFYWYRQILGQKVEFLVSFYNNEISEKSEIFDDQFSVERPDGSNFTLKIRSTKLEDSAMYFCASSQGLFQPQHFGDGTRLSIL.

V and J are TRBV19 and TRBJ2-7; TRBD1 might be the D (6 bases). The V end lost 10 bases, the J end lost 3 bases, and 16 bases lay between the germline ends. Germline CDR1 is LNHDA and CDR2 is SQIVND (reference sequence). The CDR3 extends over 13 amino acids. CDR3: CATRGLNFYEQYF. In nucleotides, the CDR3 is TGTGCCACAAGGGGGTTAAACTTCTACGAGCAGTACTTC.

The V gene is TRBV5-1, the J gene TRBJ2-2, with D perhaps TRBD1 (5 bases). The CDR3 runs to 15 residues. From germline, CDR1 is SGHRS and CDR2 YFSETQ. Trimming pared 5 bases from V and 5 bases from J, leaving 16 bases between. The CDR3 loop is CASRRQTPDTGELFF. The CDR3 DNA reads TGCGCCAGCAGGCGACAGACCCCGGATACCGGGGAGCTGTTTTTT.

The chain recombines TRBV5-6 with TRBJ2-7, with D perhaps being TRBD1 or TRBD2 (5 bases each). The germline V and J ends were trimmed by 1 base and 6 bases, with 20 bases remaining between them. Germline CDR1 reads SGHDT; CDR2 reads YYEEEE. This CDR3 spans 16 amino acids. CDR3 loop: CASSLRGWGTSSEQYF. The CDR3 bases are TGTGCCAGCAGCTTGAGAGGGTGGGGGACCTCTAGCGAGCAGTACTTC. Looking up the rest from reference TRBV5-6 and TRBJ2-7 gives the full variable domain: DAGVTQSPTHLIKTRGQQVTLRCSPKSGHDTVSWYQQALGQGPQFIFQYYEEEERQRGNFPDRFSGHQFPNYSSELNVNALLLGDSALYLCASSLRGWGTSSEQYFGPGTRLTVT.

The genes are TRBV7-2 and TRBJ1-2; TRBD1 agrees at 8 bases. V gave up 4 bases and J gave up 8 bases; unmatched junction bases: 6. Germline V gene lookup returns CDR1 SGHTA and CDR2 FQGNSA. The CDR3 loop spans 13 amino acids. The CDR3 region is CASSWQGAWGYTF. The DNA for the CDR3 is TGTGCCAGCAGCTGGCAGGGGGCGTGGGGCTACACCTTC.

The V gene is TRBV10-2, the J gene TRBJ2-7, with TRBD1 matching 8 bases. CDR1 is WSHSY, CDR2 SAAADI, per germline. V lost 2 bases, J lost 5 bases, and 11 bases stayed unmatched. This CDR3 comprises 16 residues. CDR3 sequence: CASSETPRTGMDEQYF. The CDR3 DNA follows: TGCGCCAGCAGTGAGACCCCTCGGACAGGGATGGACGAGCAGTACTTC.

Details on this clone: Distinct nucleotide sequences in the sample also encode this CDR3. V and J are TRBV5-1 and TRBJ2-1, with 7 positions matching TRBD1. The CDR3 is made up of 14 amino acids. The germline gives CDR1 SGHRS, CDR2 YFSETQ. After removal of 2 bases from V and 3 bases from J, the junction contained 2 bases not matched to a gene. This CDR3 reads CASSFTGVYNEQFF. In nucleotides, the CDR3 is TGCGCCAGCAGCTTTACAGGGGTCTACAATGAGCAGTTCTTC.

This clone has just one count. The chain has TRBV14 and TRBJ2-2; D might be TRBD1 (5 bases). CDR3 length equals 13 residues. CDR1 is SGHDN, CDR2 FVKESK, per germline. V lost 6 bases and J lost 2, with 7 bases in between. The CDR3 loop reads CASRGLNTGELFF. The CDR3 DNA reads as TGTGCCAGCAGGGGGCTAAACACCGGGGAGCTGTTTTTT. The full variable domain, completed using reference TRBV14 and TRBJ2-2, is EAGVTQFPSHSVIEKGQTVTLRCDPISGHDNLYWYRRVMGKEIKFLLHFVKESKQDESGMPNNRFLAERTGGTYSTLKVQPAELEDSGVYFCASRGLNTGELFFGEGSRLTVL.

V usage is TRBV4-1 and J usage is TRBJ2-1; D gene ambiguous. This CDR3 spans 17 amino acids. Germline V gene lookup returns CDR1 MGHRA and CDR2 YSYEKL. Deletions cut 0 bases from V and 1 base from J, with 13 bases between. The DNA of the CDR3 is TGCGCCAGCAGCCAAGAGTCGTCTAGTTGGTCCTACAATGAGCAGTTCTTC. This encodes CASSQESSSWSYNEQFF.

The rearrangement links TRBV10-3 to TRBJ2-7; maybe TRBD2 (6 bases). This CDR3 contains 14 residues. Deletions cut 5 bases from V and 6 bases from J, with 17 bases between. The germline V gene has CDR1 ENHRY and CDR2 SYGVKD. This CDR3 is CAISPSGGEREQYF. The CDR3 region has the DNA TGTGCCATCAGTCCTAGTGGAGGGGAGCGCGAGCAGTACTTC.

The chain links TRBV19 to TRBJ1-2; 7 bases align to TRBD1. Per the germline V gene, CDR1 is LNHDA and CDR2 is SQIVND (reference sequence). There are 12 residues in the CDR3. The junction had 6 bases not matched to a gene; V was cut back by 7 bases and J by 7 bases. The CDR3 region is CASNRGDGGYTF. The CDR3 DNA follows: TGTGCCAGTAACAGGGGAGATGGTGGCTACACCTTC.

The chain has TRBV2 and TRBJ2-3; 13 bases line up with TRBD2. V shed 6 bases and J 4 bases; nucleotides not matched to a gene: 10. CDR3 length: 17 residues. Germline CDR1 reads SNHLY; CDR2 reads FYNNEI. CDR3 residues: CASRYHKTSGGPDTQYF. As DNA, the CDR3 is TGTGCCAGCAGGTACCATAAGACTAGCGGGGGGCCAGATACGCAGTATTTT.

The chain has TRBV11-3 and TRBJ1-1; no definite D call. There are 14 residues in the CDR3. Germline assignment: CDR1 SGHNT and CDR2 YENEEA. V lost 6 bases and J 2 bases, leaving 13 bases between the germline ends. The CDR3 loop reads CASSLQGPNTEAFF. CDR3 nucleotides: TGTGCCAGCAGTTTACAAGGTCCTAACACTGAAGCTTTCTTT.

This chain uses TRBV2 with TRBJ1-4; D is unresolved. The CDR3 sequence is 13 residues long. The germline V gene has CDR1 SNHLY and CDR2 FYNNEI. The V gene lost 8 bases and the J gene lost 6 bases, with 13 bases spanning the gap. The CDR3 DNA is TGTGCCAGCCGGACGGGAATCTATGAAAAACTGTTTTTT. Translation: CASRTGIYEKLFF. Full variable domain (remainder filled in from reference TRBV2 and TRBJ1-4): EPEVTQTPSHQVTQMGQEVILRCVPISNHLYFYWYRQILGQKVEFLVSFYNNEISEKSEIFDDQFSVERPDGSNFTLKIRSTKLEDSAMYFCASRTGIYEKLFFGSGTQLSVL.

The genes are TRBV28 and TRBJ2-6, with TRBD1 identical over 10 bases. Trimming took 5 bases from V and 0 from J; bases not matched to a gene: 7. The CDR3 runs to 18 residues. The germline V gene encodes CDR1 MDHEN and CDR2 SYDVKM. This CDR3 is CASSRTGTGDSGANVLTF. CDR3 DNA: TGTGCCAGCAGTCGGACCGGGACAGGGGACTCTGGGGCCAACGTCCTGACTTTC. Filled out from reference TRBV28 and TRBJ2-6, the complete variable domain reads DVKVTQSSRYLVKRTGEKVFLECVQDMDHENMFWYRQDPGLGLRLIYFSYDVKMKEKGDIPEGYSVSREKKERFSLILESASTNQTSMYLCASSRTGTGDSGANVLTFGAGSRLTVL.

This chain links TRBV4-1 with TRBJ1-2; 9 nucleotides line up with TRBD1. The V gene's germline CDR1 is MGHRA and CDR2 YSYEKL. The ends lost 3 bases at V and 8 bases at J; junction bases unmatched: 10. The CDR3 has 15 amino acids. The CDR3 protein is CASSQGVGTGTGYTF. The CDR3 nucleotides read TGCGCCAGCAGCCAGGGCGTCGGGACAGGGACCGGCTACACCTTC.

V is TRBV7-9 and J is TRBJ1-1; D is possibly TRBD1 (5 bases). V was trimmed by 6 bases and J by 1 base, leaving 12 bases between them. Germline-derived CDR1 and CDR2 are SEHNR and FQNEAQ (reference sequence). This CDR3 is 14 amino acids long. The CDR3 coding sequence is TGTGCCAGCAGTCCTATAGACAGGAACACTGAAGCTTTCTTT. This gives the protein CASSPIDRNTEAFF.